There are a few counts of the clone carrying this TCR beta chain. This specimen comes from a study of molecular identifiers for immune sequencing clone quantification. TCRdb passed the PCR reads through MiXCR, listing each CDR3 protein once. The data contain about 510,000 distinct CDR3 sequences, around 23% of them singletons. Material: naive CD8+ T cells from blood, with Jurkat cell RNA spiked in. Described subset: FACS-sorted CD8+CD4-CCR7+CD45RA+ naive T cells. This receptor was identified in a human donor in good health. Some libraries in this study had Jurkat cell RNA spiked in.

In DNA form, the CDR3 reads TGTGCCAGCAGTCCCCCCTCGGACACCATATATTTT. This codes for CASSPPSDTIYF. V and J are TRBV12-3 or TRBV12-4 and TRBJ1-3; D ambiguous. V was clipped by 5 bases and J by 8 bases, with 10 bases between them. This CDR3 contains 12 residues.